A selection of T cell receptor beta chains follows, all from one sample in a study of blood T cell repertoires in COVID-19. Sequenced by immunoSEQ multiplex PCR; TCRdb stores in-frame clones only, minus some. This table holds some 340,000 clones, approximately 81% found once. Sequenced sample: peripheral blood. The receptor source for this set is a woman aged 18-29 years with acute or convalescent COVID-19. CDR3s include the opening cysteine and the closing phenylalanine or tryptophan.

TRBV29-1	TRBJ2-7	CSVDEIPGLLSYEQYF
TRBV5-1	TRBJ1-2	CASRMTGLSNYGYTF
TRBV7-8	TRBJ2-1	CASSWRGPYNEQFF
TRBV19	TRBJ1-1	CASSIGTGSTEAFF
TRBV2	TRBJ1-2	CASSEGFGDYGYTF
TRBV6-5	TRBJ1-4	CATHRQGWEKLFF
TRBV4-1	TRBJ2-7	CASRPGTEKTYEQYF
TRBV7-2	TRBJ1-1	CASSLDRGSTEAFF
TRBV6-5	TRBJ1-1	CASSYSNQGEAFF
TRBV2	TRBJ2-6	CASSADSGANVLTF
TRBV28	TRBJ1-2	CASSTTRDGGYTF
TRBV3-1/TRBV3-2	TRBJ1-2	CASSQGAGGYGYTF
TRBV2	TRBJ2-1	CASSGAGGPIDEQFF
TRBV29-1	TRBJ2-2	CSVDGSAGELFF
TRBV9	TRBJ2-1	CASSVLLAGGSEQFF
TRBV4-1	TRBJ1-3	CASSQATRSGNTIYF
TRBV5-1	TRBJ1-2	CASSPLDKVQGAKNYGYTF
TRBV9	TRBJ2-2	CASSVSVGTRRDTGELFF
TRBV4-2	TRBJ2-3	CASSHQASETDTQYF
TRBV19	TRBJ1-5	CASTTDHSNQPQHF
TRBV2	TRBJ2-7	CASSEARDRVISYEQYF
TRBV9	TRBJ2-7	CASSRGSQDEQYF
TRBV28	TRBJ1-4	CASSLSFGVEKLFF
TRBV27	TRBJ1-2	CASSLTGGVGGYTF
TRBV2	TRBJ2-1	CASRGLAGGRSYNEQFF
TRBV5-4	TRBJ1-2	CASSPRGAGVLYGYTF
TRBV30	TRBJ1-2	CAWSSGGFEYTF
TRBV5-6	TRBJ1-5	CASSRSGQTDNQPQHF
TRBV4-2	TRBJ2-5	CASSQPPGTDSETQYF
TRBV9	TRBJ1-1	CASSPQESWLVEYTEAFF
TRBV7-6	TRBJ2-1	CASSLGGNTGNEQFF
TRBV19	TRBJ2-7	CASSIDLRTGAYEQYF
TRBV19	TRBJ1-1	CAVYSGQHAEAFF
TRBV24-1	TRBJ2-1	CATSDLRGSYNEQFF
TRBV15	TRBJ2-1	CATSRGGSYNEQFF
TRBV11-2	TRBJ2-7	CASSLRVGTGSPREQYF
TRBV5-1	TRBJ2-1	CASSFERSYNEQFF
TRBV11-2	TRBJ2-1	CASSLTSGSSYNEQFF
TRBV24-1	TRBJ2-5	CATGTSGRYFGETQYF
TRBV5-4	TRBJ2-1	CASSGLAGVNEQFF
TRBV6-2/TRBV6-3	TRBJ1-5	CASSYPGGRQPQHF
TRBV30	TRBJ1-3	CAWSAGQFGNTIYF